Listed here are 9 T cell receptor beta chains from one sample, sequenced in a study of cytomegalovirus exposure and HLA in healthy donors. PCR employed 60 Vbeta and 13 Jbeta primers. TCRdb keeps only in-frame clones here, not all; method: immunoSEQ multiplex PCR. The table has around 140,000 clones, roughly 80% seen once. Sequences were obtained from PBMCs. These receptor sequences come from a woman between 50 and 59 years old in good health and CMV-seropositive.

The chain couples TRBV5-1 to TRBJ2-3; tentatively, D is TRBD1 (5 bases). With 1 base removed from V and 5 bases from J, the gap between germline ends came to 11 bases. Per germline, CDR1 SGHRS and CDR2 YFSETQ. The CDR3 runs to 14 residues. CDR3 amino acids: CASSLFQGGDTQYF. The CDR3 DNA sequence: TGCGCCAGCAGCTTGTTCCAGGGTGGAGATACGCAGTATTTT.

The gene calls are TRBV28 and TRBJ2-5; 10 bases match TRBD2. The DNA matches TRBJ2-7 better at its end, which makes the J call doubtful. There are 15 residues in the CDR3. Germline V lookup: CDR1 MDHEN, CDR2 SYDVKM. In nucleotides, the CDR3 is TGTGCCAGCAGTTTTGTTGGGACTAGCGCCTACGAGCAGTACTTC. As protein: CASSFVGTSAYEQYF.

The chain joins TRBV5-8 to TRBJ2-3; 7 nucleotides agree with TRBD2. This CDR3 has 16 amino acids. J lost 5 bases, V lost 0 bases, and 9 bases had no gene match. Looked up from germline, CDR1 is SGHTS and CDR2 is YDEGEE. Here the CDR3 DNA reads TGTGCCAGCAGCTTGGGTCTGTTGCGGGGGATAGATACGCAGTATTTT. Protein: CASSLGLLRGIDTQYF.

This chain uses TRBV6-1 with TRBJ2-7, with TRBD1 as a possible D gene (6 bases). V lost 2 bases and J 3 bases, leaving 14 bases between the germline ends. Germline values: CDR1 MNHNS, CDR2 SASEGT. This CDR3 comprises 15 residues. CDR3 residues: CASSEFWTEFYEQYF. CDR3 sequence (DNA): TGTGCCAGCAGTGAATTTTGGACAGAATTCTACGAGCAGTACTTC.

The chain couples TRBV18 to TRBJ1-1, with D tentatively TRBD1 (5 bases). CDR1 and CDR2 from the germline V gene are KGHSH and LQKENI. The V end lost 3 bases, the J end lost 4 bases, and 18 bases lay between the germline ends. The CDR3 runs 16 residues. The CDR3 DNA sequence: TGTGCCAGCTCACCCAACCGGGACTGGATCGGCACTGAAGCTTTCTTT. This sequence encodes CASSPNRDWIGTEAFF.

The chain uses TRBV5-1 and TRBJ2-1; TRBD2 aligns across 11 bases. J lost 6 bases, V lost 4 bases, and 9 bases had no gene match. The CDR3 has 16 amino acids. Germline CDR1 reads SGHRS; CDR2 reads YFSETQ. CDR3 DNA: TGCGCCAGCAGCCCCTTCATAGCGGGAGGGCTCAATGAGCAGTTCTTC. This gives the protein CASSPFIAGGLNEQFF. Full variable domain (missing parts from reference TRBV5-1 and TRBJ2-1): KAGVTQTPRYLIKTRGQQVTLSCSPISGHRSVSWYQQTPGQGLQFLFEYFSETQRNKGNFPGRFSGRQFSNSRSEMNVSTLELGDSALYLCASSPFIAGGLNEQFFGPGTRLTVL.

The chain employs TRBV4-1 and TRBJ2-1; no reliable D call. CDR1 is MGHRA and CDR2 is YSYEKL in the germline V gene. This CDR3 contains 14 residues. V was pared by 6 bases and J by 4 bases, with 13 bases between. CDR3 loop: CASSDFSNYNEQFF. In DNA, the CDR3 is TGCGCCAGCAGTGACTTCTCTAATTACAATGAGCAGTTCTTC.

This clone was observed a single time. This chain uses TRBV5-1 with TRBJ2-2; no firm D call. Trimming pared 4 bases from V and 6 bases from J, leaving 10 bases between. The CDR3 is 13 amino acids. Looked up from germline, CDR1 is SGHRS and CDR2 is YFSETQ. The CDR3 reads CASSPNRAGELFF. CDR3 coding DNA: TGCGCCAGCAGCCCCAACCGGGCCGGGGAGCTGTTTTTT.

The rearrangement joins TRBV11-2 to TRBJ2-1, with 7 positions matching TRBD1. The CDR3 loop spans 14 amino acids. V lost 3 bases, J lost 5 bases, and 4 bases stayed unmatched. Germline V gene lookup returns CDR1 SGHAT and CDR2 FQNNGV. The CDR3 sequence is CASSLGQWDNEQFF. The CDR3 DNA is TGTGCCAGCAGCTTGGGACAGTGGGACAATGAGCAGTTCTTC.